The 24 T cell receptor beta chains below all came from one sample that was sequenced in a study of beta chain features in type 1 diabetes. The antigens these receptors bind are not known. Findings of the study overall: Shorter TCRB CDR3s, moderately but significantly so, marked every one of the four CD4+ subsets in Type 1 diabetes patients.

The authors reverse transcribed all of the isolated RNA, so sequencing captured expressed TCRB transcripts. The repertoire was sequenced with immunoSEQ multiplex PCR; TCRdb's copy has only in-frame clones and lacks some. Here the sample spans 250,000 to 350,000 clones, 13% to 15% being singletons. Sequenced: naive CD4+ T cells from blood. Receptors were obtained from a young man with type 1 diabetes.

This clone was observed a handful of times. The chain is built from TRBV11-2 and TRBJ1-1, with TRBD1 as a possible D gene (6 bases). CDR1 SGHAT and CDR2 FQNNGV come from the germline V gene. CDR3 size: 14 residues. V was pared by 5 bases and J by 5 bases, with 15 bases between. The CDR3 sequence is CASSGRTEPTEAFF. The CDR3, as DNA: TGTGCCAGCAGCGGGCGGACAGAGCCTACTGAAGCTTTCTTT.

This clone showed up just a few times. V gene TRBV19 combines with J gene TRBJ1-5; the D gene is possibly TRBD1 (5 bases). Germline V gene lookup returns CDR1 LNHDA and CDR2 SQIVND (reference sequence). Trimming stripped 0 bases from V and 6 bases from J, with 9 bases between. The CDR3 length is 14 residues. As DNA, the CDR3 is TGTGCCAGTAGTATAGAAGACCAGGGTCAGCCCCAGCATTTT. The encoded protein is CASSIEDQGQPQHF.

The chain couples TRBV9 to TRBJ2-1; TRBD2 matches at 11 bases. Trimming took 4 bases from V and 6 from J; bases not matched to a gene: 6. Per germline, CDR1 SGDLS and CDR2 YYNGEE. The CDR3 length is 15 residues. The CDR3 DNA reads TGTGCCAGCAGCCTCACTAGCGGGGGCCGCAATGAGCAGTTCTTC. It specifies CASSLTSGGRNEQFF. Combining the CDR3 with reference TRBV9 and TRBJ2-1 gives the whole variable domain DSGVTQTPKHLITATGQRVTLRCSPRSGDLSVYWYQQSLDQGLQFLIQYYNGEERAKGNILERFSAQQFPDLHSELNLSSLELGDSALYFCASSLTSGGRNEQFFGPGTRLTVL.

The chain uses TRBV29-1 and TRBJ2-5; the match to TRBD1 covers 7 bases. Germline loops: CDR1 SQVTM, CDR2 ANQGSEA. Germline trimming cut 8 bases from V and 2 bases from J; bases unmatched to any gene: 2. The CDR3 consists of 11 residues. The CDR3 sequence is CSTGQQETQYF. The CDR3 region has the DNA TGCAGCACGGGACAGCAAGAGACCCAGTACTTC.

The CDR3 spells CSVEGPQGSETQYF. The CDR3 nucleotides read TGCAGCGTTGAGGGGCCCCAGGGGAGCGAGACCCAGTACTTC. V gene TRBV29-1 combines with J gene TRBJ2-5; a possible D gene is TRBD1 (6 bases). The CDR3 sequence is 14 residues long. Germline V gene data show CDR1 as SQVTM and CDR2 as ANQGSEA. Trimming took 3 bases from V and 5 from J, leaving 16 bases between them.

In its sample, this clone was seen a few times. CDR3 in amino acids: CASSLSVQGGYEQYF. CDR3 DNA: TGTGCCAGCAGTTTAAGCGTACAGGGGGGCTACGAGCAGTACTTC. This chain uses TRBV27 with TRBJ2-7, with 8 bases lining up with TRBD1. Trimming removed 2 bases from V and 3 bases from J; junction bases left unmatched: 6. CDR1 is MNHEY, CDR2 SMNVEV, per germline (reference sequence). The CDR3 consists of 15 residues.

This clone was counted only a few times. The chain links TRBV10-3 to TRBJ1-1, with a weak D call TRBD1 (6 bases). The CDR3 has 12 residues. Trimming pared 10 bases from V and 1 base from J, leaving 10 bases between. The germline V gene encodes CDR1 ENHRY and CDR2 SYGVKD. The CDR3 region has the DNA TGTGCCACGAGGACAGCGAACACTGAAGCTTTCTTT. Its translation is CATRTANTEAFF.

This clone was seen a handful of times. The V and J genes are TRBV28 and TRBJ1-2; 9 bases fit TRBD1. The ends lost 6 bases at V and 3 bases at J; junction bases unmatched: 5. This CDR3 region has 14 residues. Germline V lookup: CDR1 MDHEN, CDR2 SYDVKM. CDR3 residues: CASRTGTGYYGYTF. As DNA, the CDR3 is TGTGCCAGCAGGACCGGGACAGGGTACTATGGCTACACCTTC.

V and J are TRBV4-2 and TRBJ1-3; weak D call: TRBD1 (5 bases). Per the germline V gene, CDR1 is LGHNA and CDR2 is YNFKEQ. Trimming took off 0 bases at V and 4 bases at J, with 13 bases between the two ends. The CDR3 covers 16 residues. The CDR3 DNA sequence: TGTGCCAGCAGCCAAGATATCCCAGGGAACGGAAACACCATATATTTT. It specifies CASSQDIPGNGNTIYF.

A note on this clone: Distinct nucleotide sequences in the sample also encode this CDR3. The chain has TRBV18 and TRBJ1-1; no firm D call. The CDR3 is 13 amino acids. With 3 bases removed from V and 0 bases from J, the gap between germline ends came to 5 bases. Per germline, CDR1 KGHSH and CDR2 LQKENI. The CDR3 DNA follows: TGTGCCAGCTCACCGGCAGTGAACACTGAAGCTTTCTTT. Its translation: CASSPAVNTEAFF.

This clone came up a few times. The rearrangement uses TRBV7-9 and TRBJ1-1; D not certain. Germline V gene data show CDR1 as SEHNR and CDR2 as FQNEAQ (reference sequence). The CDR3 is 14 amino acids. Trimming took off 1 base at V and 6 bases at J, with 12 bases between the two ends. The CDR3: CASSLESLGAEAFF. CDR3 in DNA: TGTGCCAGCAGCTTAGAATCTCTGGGCGCTGAAGCTTTCTTT.

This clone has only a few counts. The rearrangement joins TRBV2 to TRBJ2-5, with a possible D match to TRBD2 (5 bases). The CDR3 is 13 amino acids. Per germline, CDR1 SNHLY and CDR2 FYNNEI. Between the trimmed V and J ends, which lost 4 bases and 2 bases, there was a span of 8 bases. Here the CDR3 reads CASSARGQETQYF. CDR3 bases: TGTGCCAGCAGTGCCCGGGGTCAAGAGACCCAGTACTTC.

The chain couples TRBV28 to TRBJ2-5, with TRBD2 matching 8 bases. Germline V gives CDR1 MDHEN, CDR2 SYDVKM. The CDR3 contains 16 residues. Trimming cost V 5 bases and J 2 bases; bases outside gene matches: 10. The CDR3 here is CASSPLPGREQETQYF. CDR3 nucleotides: TGTGCCAGCAGTCCCCTGCCCGGGAGGGAACAAGAGACCCAGTACTTC.

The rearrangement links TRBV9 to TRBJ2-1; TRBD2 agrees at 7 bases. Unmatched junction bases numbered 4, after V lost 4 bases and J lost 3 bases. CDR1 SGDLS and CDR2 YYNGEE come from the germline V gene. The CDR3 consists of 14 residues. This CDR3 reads CASSRLADYNEQFF. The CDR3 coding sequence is TGTGCCAGCAGCCGACTAGCAGACTACAATGAGCAGTTCTTC.

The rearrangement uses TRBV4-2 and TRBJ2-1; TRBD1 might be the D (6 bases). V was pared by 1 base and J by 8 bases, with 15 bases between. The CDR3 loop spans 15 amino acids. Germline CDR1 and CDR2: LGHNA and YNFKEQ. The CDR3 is CASSQVWGPTYEQFF. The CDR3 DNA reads TGTGCCAGCAGCCAAGTCTGGGGGCCGACGTATGAGCAGTTCTTC.

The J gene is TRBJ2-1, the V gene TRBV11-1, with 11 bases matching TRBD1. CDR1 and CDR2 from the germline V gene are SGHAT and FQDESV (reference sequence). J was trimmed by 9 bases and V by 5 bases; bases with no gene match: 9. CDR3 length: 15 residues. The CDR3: CASSTGQGGKGEQFF. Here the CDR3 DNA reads TGTGCCAGCAGCACGGGACAGGGGGGGAAGGGTGAGCAGTTCTTC.

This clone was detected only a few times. CDR3: CASSSGQGSNQPQHF. Written as DNA, the CDR3 is TGTGCCAGCAGTTCGGGACAGGGAAGTAATCAGCCCCAGCATTTT. The genes are TRBV28 and TRBJ1-5; 9 bases fit TRBD1. With V trimmed by 4 bases and J by 4 bases, 5 bases remained unmatched. The CDR3 has 15 amino acids. Per germline, CDR1 MDHEN and CDR2 SYDVKM. Full variable domain (rest looked up from reference TRBV28 and TRBJ1-5): DVKVTQSSRYLVKRTGEKVFLECVQDMDHENMFWYRQDPGLGLRLIYFSYDVKMKEKGDIPEGYSVSREKKERFSLILESASTNQTSMYLCASSSGQGSNQPQHFGDGTRLSIL.

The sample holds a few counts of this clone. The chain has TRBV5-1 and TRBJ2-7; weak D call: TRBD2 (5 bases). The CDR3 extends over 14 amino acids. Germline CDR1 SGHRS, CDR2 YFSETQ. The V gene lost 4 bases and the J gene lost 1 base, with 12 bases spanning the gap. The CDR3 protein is CASSLNTRSYEQYF. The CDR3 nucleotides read TGCGCCAGCAGCCTAAACACTAGGTCCTACGAGCAGTACTTC. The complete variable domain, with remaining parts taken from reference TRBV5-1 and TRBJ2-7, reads KAGVTQTPRYLIKTRGQQVTLSCSPISGHRSVSWYQQTPGQGLQFLFEYFSETQRNKGNFPGRFSGRQFSNSRSEMNVSTLELGDSALYLCASSLNTRSYEQYFGPGTRLTVT.

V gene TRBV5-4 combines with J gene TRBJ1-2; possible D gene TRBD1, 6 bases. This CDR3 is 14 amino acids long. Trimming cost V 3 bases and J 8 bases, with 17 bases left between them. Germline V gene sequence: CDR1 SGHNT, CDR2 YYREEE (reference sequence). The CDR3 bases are TGTGCCAGCAGCTCCTCCGGGGGGGCAAAGGGCTACACCTTC. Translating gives CASSSSGGAKGYTF.

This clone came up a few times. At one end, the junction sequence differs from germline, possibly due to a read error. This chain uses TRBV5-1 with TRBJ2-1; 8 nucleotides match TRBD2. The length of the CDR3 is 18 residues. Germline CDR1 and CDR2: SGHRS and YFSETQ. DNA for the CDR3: TGCGCCAGCACCTTGGACGGGAGGGTCCCTAGCTCCTACAATGAGCAGTTCTTC. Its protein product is CASTLDGRVPSSYNEQFF. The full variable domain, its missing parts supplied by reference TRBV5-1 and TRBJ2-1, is KAGVTQTPRYLIKTRGQQVTLSCSPISGHRSVSWYQQTPGQGLQFLFEYFSETQRNKGNFPGRFSGRQFSNSRSEMNVSTLELGDSALYLCASTLDGRVPSSYNEQFFGPGTRLTVL.

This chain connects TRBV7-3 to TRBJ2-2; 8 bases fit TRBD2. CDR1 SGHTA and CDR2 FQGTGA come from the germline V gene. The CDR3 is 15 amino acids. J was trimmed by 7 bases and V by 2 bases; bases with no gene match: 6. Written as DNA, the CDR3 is TGTGCCAGCAGCTTAGACGGGAGGGCGAACGGGGAGCTGTTTTTT. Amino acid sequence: CASSLDGRANGELFF.

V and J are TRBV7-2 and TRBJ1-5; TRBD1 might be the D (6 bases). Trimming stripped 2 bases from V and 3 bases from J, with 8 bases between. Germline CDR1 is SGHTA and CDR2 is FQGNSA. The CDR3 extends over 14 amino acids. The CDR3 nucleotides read TGTGCCAGCAGCTTAAGGGACAACAATCAGCCCCAGCATTTT. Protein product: CASSLRDNNQPQHF.

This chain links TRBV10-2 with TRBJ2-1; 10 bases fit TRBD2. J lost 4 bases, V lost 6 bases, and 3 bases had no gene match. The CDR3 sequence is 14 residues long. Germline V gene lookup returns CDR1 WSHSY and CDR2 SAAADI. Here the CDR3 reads CASSGSGRYNEQFF. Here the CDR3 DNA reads TGCGCCAGCAGCGGTAGCGGGAGGTACAATGAGCAGTTCTTC.

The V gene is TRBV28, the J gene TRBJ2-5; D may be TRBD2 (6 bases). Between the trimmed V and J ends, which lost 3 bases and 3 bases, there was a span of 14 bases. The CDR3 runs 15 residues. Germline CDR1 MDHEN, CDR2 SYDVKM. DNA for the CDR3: TGTGCCAGCAGTTTTTCAGGTAGCGGAGAAGAGACCCAGTACTTC. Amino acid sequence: CASSFSGSGEETQYF.